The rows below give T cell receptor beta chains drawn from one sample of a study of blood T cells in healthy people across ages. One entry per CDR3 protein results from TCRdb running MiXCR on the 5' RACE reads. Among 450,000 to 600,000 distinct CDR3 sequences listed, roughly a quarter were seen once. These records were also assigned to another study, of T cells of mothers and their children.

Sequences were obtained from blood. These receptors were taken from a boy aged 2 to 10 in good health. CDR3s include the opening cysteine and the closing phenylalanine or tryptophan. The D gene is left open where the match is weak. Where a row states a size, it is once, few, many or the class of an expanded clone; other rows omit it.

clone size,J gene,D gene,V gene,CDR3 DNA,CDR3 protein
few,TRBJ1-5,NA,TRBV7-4,TGTGCCAACCCGACAGTTAGCAATCAGCCCCAGCATTTT,CANPTVSNQPQHF
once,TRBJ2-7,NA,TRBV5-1,TGCGCCAGCAGCTTGGTTCAGGGGCCTCTCGAGCAGTACTTC,CASSLVQGPLEQYF
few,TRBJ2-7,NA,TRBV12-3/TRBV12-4,TGTGCCAGCAGTAGAGCGGTCTACGAGCAGTACTTC,CASSRAVYEQYF
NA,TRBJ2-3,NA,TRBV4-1,TGCGCCAGCAGCCAGATAGAGGATACGCAGTATTTT,CASSQIEDTQYF
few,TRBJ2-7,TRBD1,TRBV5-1,TGCGCCAGCAGCTCCGGGACAGATGTCTCCTACGAGCAGTACTTC,CASSSGTDVSYEQYF
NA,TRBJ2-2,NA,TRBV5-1,TGCGCCAGCAGCTTGCATACCGGGGAGCTGTTTTTT,CASSLHTGELFF
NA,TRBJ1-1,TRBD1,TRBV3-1,TGTGCCAGCAGCCAGGGAGGACAGGCTGCTGAAGCTTTCTTT,CASSQGGQAAEAFF
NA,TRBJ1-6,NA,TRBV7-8,TGTGCCAGCAGATCAGGTGGGGGAGTAGGCTCACCCCTCCACTTT,CASRSGGGVGSPLHF
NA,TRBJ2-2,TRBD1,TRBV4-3,TGCGCCAGCAGCCAGGGACAGCACGCCGGGGAGCTGTTTTTT,CASSQGQHAGELFF
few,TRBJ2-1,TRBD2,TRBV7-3,TGTGCCAGCAGCTTAAGTCAAGCGGGGGGGCTCAATGAGCAGTTCTTC,CASSLSQAGGLNEQFF
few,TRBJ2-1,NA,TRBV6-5,TGTGCCAGCAGTTACGGCGGGGCCAAGGCTCGGGAGCAGTTCTTC,CASSYGGAKAREQFF
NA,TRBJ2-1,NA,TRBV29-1,TGCAGCGTCCCGAGACAGTCGGGCTCCTACAATGAGCAGTTCTTC,CSVPRQSGSYNEQFF
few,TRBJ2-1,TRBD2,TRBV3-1,TGTGCCAGCAGCCAAGGGACTAGCGGGGCTTCCTACAATGAGCAGTTCTTC,CASSQGTSGASYNEQFF
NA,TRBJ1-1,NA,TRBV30,TGTGCCTGGAGTGCTATGGTTGAAGCTTTCTTT,CAWSAMVEAFF
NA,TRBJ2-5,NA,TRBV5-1,TGCGCCAGCAGCACAAACTCGGGGAGTGGAGAGACCCAGTACTTC,CASSTNSGSGETQYF
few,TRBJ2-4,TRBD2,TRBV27,TGTGCCAGCAGTTTTTTAGCGGGGGCTAAAAACATTCAGTACTTC,CASSFLAGAKNIQYF
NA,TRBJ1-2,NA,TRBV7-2,TGTGCCAGCAGCGCCTACTACCCTGCAGAGCCGGCCTATGGCTACACCTTC,CASSAYYPAEPAYGYTF
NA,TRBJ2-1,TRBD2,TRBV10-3,TGTGCCACGAATAGCGGGGGGAGGGAGCAGTTCTTC,CATNSGGREQFF
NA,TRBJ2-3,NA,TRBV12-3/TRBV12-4,TGTGCCAGCAGTTTCGACGGGCCTCGGAATACGCAGTATTTT,CASSFDGPRNTQYF
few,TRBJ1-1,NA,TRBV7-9,TGTGCCAGCAGCTTTTTTAGTGGGGTAGGTGTCACTGAAGCTTTCTTT,CASSFFSGVGVTEAFF